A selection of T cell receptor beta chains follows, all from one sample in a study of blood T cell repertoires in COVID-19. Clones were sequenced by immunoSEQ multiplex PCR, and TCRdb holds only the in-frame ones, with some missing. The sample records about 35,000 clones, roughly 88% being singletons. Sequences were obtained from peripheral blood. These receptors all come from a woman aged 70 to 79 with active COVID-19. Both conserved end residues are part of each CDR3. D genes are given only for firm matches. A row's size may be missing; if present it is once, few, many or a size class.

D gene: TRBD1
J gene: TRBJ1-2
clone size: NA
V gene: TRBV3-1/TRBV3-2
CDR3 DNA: TGTGCCAGCAGCCTGGACAGGGTGAATGGCTACACCTTC
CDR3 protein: CASSLDRVNGYTF

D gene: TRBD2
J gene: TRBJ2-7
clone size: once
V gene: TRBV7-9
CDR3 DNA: TGTGCCAGCAGCCCCGGGACTAGCGGGGGGGACTACGAGCAGTACTTC
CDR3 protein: CASSPGTSGGDYEQYF

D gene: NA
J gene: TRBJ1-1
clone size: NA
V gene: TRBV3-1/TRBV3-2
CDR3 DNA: TGTGCCAGCAGCCACCTTTCCCGGAGAGGGATAATCACTGAAGCTTTCTTT
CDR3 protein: CASSHLSRRGIITEAFF

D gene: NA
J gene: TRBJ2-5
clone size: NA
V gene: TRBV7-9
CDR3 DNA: TGTGCCAGCAGCTTCATTGGGGGGGCAAACCAAGAGACCCAGTACTTC
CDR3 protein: CASSFIGGANQETQYF

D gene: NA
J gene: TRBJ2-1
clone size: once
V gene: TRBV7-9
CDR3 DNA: TGTGCCAGCAGCCTGGAGGGCCCTAAGCAGTTCTTC
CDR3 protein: CASSLEGPKQFF

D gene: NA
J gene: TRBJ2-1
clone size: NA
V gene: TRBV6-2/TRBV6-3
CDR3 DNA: TGTGCCAGCAGTTACCTCCAGGTGGGCGAGCAGTTCTTC
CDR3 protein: CASSYLQVGEQFF

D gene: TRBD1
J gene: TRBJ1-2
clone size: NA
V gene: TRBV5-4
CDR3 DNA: TGTGCCAGCAGCTTCACAGGGGAACGTGGCTACACCTTC
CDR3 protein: CASSFTGERGYTF

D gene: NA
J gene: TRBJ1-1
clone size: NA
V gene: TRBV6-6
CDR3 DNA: TGTGCCAGCAGCCTCTTTGGCATGAACACTGAAGCTTTCTTT
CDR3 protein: CASSLFGMNTEAFF

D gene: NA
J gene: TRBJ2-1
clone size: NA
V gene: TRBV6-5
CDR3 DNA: TGTGCCAGCAGGTGGGCACCCGCGAATGAGCAGTTCTTC
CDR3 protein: CASRWAPANEQFF

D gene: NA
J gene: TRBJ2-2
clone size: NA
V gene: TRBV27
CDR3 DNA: TGTGCCAGCAGTTGGTACCAGGGGCTGGGCGGGGAGCTGTTTTTT
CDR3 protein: CASSWYQGLGGELFF

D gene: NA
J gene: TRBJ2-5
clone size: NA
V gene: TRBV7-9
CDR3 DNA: TGTGCCAGCAGCTTTCTGTCGGAGACCCAGTACTTC
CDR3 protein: CASSFLSETQYF

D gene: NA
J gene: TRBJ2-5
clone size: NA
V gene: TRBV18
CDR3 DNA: TGTGCCAGCTCACCGTATATAGCGGCCCAAGAGACCCAGTACTTC
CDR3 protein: CASSPYIAAQETQYF

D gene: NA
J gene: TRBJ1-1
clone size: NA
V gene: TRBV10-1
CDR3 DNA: TGCGCCAGCAGTTCAGGTTTTTCGGGGACTGAAGCTTTCTTT
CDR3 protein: CASSSGFSGTEAFF

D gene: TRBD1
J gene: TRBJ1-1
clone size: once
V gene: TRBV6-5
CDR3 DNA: TGTGCCAGCAGTTACTCCAGGGGGCTCACTGAAGCTTTCTTT
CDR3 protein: CASSYSRGLTEAFF

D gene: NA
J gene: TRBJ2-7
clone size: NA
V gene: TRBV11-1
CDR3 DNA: TGTGCCAGCAGCCCCCAGTGGCCGGAACGGGGCGAGCAGTACTTC
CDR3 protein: CASSPQWPERGEQYF

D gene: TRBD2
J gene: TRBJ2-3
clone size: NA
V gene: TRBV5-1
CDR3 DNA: TGCGCCAGCAGCTCCTTAGCGGGGAGGAGCACAGATACGCAGTATTTT
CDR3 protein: CASSSLAGRSTDTQYF

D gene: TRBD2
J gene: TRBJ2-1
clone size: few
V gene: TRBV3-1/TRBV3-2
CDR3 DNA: TGTGCCAGCAGCCAAGAGGGCCACAGGCGGGGGGGCTTAAATGAGCAGTTCTTC
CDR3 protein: CASSQEGHRRGGLNEQFF

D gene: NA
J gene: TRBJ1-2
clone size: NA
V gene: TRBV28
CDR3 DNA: TGTGCCAGCAGTCGGACGGGATTGTGGGGCTACACCTTC
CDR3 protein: CASSRTGLWGYTF

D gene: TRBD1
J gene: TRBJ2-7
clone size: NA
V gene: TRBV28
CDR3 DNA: TGTGCCAGCAGTCGTACAGGGGGCAGGTACGAGCAGTACTTC
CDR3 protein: CASSRTGGRYEQYF

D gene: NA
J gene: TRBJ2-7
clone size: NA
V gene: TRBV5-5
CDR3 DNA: TGTGCCAGCAGCTTCCAAAGGGGCCTCGGAGCCTACGAGCAGTACTTC
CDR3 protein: CASSFQRGLGAYEQYF

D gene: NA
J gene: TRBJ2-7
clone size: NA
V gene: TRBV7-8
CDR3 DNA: TGTGCCAGCAGCCCCGGAGTCAACGAGCAGTACTTC
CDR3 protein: CASSPGVNEQYF

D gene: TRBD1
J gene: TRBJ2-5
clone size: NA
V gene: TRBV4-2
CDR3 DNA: TGTGCCAGCAGCCAAAAGGGGGCCACCGACTTCCAAGAGACCCAGTACTTC
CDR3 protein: CASSQKGATDFQETQYF

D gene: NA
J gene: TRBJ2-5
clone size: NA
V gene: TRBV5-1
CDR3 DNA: TGCGCCAGCAGCTTGGGGCTGCAAGAGACCCAGTACTTC
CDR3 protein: CASSLGLQETQYF

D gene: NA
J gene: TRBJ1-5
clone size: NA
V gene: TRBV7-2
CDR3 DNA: TGTGCCAGCAGCTTAGAGGCAGGGGTTGATCAGCCCCAGCATTTT
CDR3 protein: CASSLEAGVDQPQHF

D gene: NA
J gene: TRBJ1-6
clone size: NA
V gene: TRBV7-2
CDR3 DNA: TGTGCCAGCAGCCCCGGTCCGGATAATTCACCCCTCCACTTT
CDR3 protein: CASSPGPDNSPLHF

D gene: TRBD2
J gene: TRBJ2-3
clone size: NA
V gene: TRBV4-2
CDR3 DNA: TGTGCCAGCAGCCAAGAACTAGCGGGGGGTAGGACAGATACGCAGTATTTT
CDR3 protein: CASSQELAGGRTDTQYF

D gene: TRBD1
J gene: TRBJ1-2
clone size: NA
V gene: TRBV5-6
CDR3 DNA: TGTGCCAGCAGCGTGGACAGGGGGCGAGGCTACACCTTC
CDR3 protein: CASSVDRGRGYTF

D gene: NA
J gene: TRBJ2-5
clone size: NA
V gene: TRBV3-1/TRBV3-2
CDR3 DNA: TGTGCCAGTACCGGGGAGACCCAGTACTTC
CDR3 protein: CASTGETQYF

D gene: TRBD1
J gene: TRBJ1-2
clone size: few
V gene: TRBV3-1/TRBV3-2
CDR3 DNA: TGTGCCAGCCATTCTTCGGGACAGGGTGGGAATGGCTACACCTTC
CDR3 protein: CASHSSGQGGNGYTF

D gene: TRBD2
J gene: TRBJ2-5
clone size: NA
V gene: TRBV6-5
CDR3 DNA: TGTGCCAGCAGTTATTCCGGACGGGGAGGGGAGACCCAGTACTTC
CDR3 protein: CASSYSGRGGETQYF

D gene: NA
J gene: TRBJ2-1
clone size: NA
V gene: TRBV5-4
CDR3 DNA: TGTGCCAGCAGCTTAGGGGGGGGCTCCTACAATGAGCAGTTCTTC
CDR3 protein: CASSLGGGSYNEQFF

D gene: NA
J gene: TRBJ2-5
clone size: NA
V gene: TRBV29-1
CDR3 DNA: TGCAGCGGCCGAGAGGGGGGGGGCGAGACCCAGTACTTC
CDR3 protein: CSGREGGGETQYF

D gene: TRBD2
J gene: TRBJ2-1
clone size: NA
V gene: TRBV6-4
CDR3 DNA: TGTGCCAGCAGCCCTCAGACTAGCGTTTACAATGAGCAGTTCTTC
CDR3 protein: CASSPQTSVYNEQFF

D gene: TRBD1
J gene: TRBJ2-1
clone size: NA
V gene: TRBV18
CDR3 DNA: TGTGCCAGCTCACCACCGGGACAGTGGGTCAATGAGCAGTTCTTC
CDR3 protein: CASSPPGQWVNEQFF

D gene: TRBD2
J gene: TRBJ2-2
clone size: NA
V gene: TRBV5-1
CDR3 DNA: TGCGCCAGCAGCCCGGAGGGACTACTTTACACCGGGGAGCTGTTTTTT
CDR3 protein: CASSPEGLLYTGELFF

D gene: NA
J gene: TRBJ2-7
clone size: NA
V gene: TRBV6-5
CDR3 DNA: TGTGCCAGTATGACAGGCGGGGGCTCCTACGAGCAGTACTTC
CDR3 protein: CASMTGGGSYEQYF

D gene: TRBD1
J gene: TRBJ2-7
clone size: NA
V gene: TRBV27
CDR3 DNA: TGTGCCAGCAGTTTATCGCCGGGACAGGGCTACGAGCAGTACTTC
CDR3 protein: CASSLSPGQGYEQYF

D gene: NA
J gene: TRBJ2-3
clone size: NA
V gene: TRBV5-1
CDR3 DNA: TGCGCCAGCAGCTTGGAGGGGGATACGCAGTATTTT
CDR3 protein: CASSLEGDTQYF

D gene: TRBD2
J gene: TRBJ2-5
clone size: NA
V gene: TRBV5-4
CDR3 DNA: TGTGCCAGCGGCTCGGCGGGGGGTGGCGAGACCCAGTACTTC
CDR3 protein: CASGSAGGGETQYF

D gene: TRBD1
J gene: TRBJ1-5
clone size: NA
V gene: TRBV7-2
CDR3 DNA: TGTGCCAGCAGCTTAGGGGACAGGCGCAATCAGCCCCAGCATTTT
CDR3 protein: CASSLGDRRNQPQHF

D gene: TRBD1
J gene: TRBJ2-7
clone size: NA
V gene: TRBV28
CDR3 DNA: TGTGCCAGCCTTAACCCGGGACAGCCTGCGGTCGAGCAGTACTTC
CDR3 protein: CASLNPGQPAVEQYF